This is a list of T cell receptor beta chains from one sample in a study of metastatic and nonmetastatic thyroid tumors. TCRdb re-analyzed the PCR reads through MiXCR. The data show 89,000 or so clones, with roughly 8.6% seen just once and more than 8% held by the top ten. Sequenced material: blood. The source of these receptors is a female donor with papillary thyroid cancer or a benign thyroid nodule (not recorded which). Some clones in this sample may be carry-over from other donors' samples. Each CDR3 is given with its conserved first and last residue. D genes are given only for firm matches. Size values are once, few and many counts, or a class for expanded clones, and some rows have none.

size | D | J | V | DNA | CDR3
many | NA | TRBJ1-3 | TRBV6-1 | TGTGCCAGCAGTGTATACTCAAAGTCAGGAAACACCATATATTTT | CASSVYSKSGNTIYF
many | NA | TRBJ2-1 | TRBV28 | TGTGCCAGCCACGAGGGGTTTTTGGATGAGCAGTTCTTC | CASHEGFLDEQFF
many | TRBD1 | TRBJ1-2 | TRBV7-3 | TGTGCCAGCAGCTTAACAGGGAATAACGGACAGGTTGGCTACACCTTC | CASSLTGNNGQVGYTF
many | NA | TRBJ1-6 | TRBV20-1 | TGCAGTGCCACTGCGGGGCTGAGATCACCCCTCCACTTT | CSATAGLRSPLHF
many | TRBD2 | TRBJ2-1 | TRBV7-9 | TGTGCCAGCAGCCCCCCGGCGGGGGGTACATACAATGAGCAGTTCTTC | CASSPPAGGTYNEQFF
NA | NA | TRBJ1-3 | TRBV2 | TGTGCCAGCAGTCAGGCGGGTAACTCTGGAAACACCATATATTTT | CASSQAGNSGNTIYF
many | NA | TRBJ1-1 | TRBV20-1 | TGCAGTGCTAGGGGTGTCCCAGCCAGCATGGAAGCTTTCTTT | CSARGVPASMEAFF
many | NA | TRBJ2-1 | TRBV2 | TGTGCCAGCAGTACGACGTACTACAATGAGCAGTTCTTC | CASSTTYYNEQFF
few | TRBD1 | TRBJ2-7 | TRBV30 | TGTGCCTGGTCAAGGGGGCGATTCTACGAGCAGTACTTC | CAWSRGRFYEQYF
NA | NA | TRBJ2-3 | TRBV6-2/TRBV6-3 | TGTGCCAGCATCAGGGGTTACACAGGTACGCAGTATTTT | CASIRGYTGTQYF
many | TRBD1 | TRBJ2-1 | TRBV3-1 | TGTGCCAGCAGCCGCCCGACAGGGAATGAGCAGTTCTTC | CASSRPTGNEQFF
many | NA | TRBJ1-4 | TRBV5-1 | TGCGCCAGCACCTCGGACAGCACTAATGAAAAACTGTTTTTT | CASTSDSTNEKLFF
many | TRBD1 | TRBJ2-7 | TRBV13 | TGTGCCAGCAGCCTACGACAGGGGGGGTTCGAGCAGTACTTC | CASSLRQGGFEQYF
many | NA | TRBJ2-1 | TRBV24-1 | TGTGCCACCGACGGGGACCGGGCGAATGAGCAGTTCTTC | CATDGDRANEQFF
NA | NA | TRBJ2-4 | TRBV7-2 | TGTGCCAGCAGCTTAAACAGGGCGGACATTCAGTACTTC | CASSLNRADIQYF
NA | NA | TRBJ2-3 | TRBV7-3 | TGTGCCAGCAGCTTAACGGGAGGACTTACAGATACGCAGTATTTT | CASSLTGGLTDTQYF
NA | NA | TRBJ1-1 | TRBV7-9 | TGTGCCAGCAGCTTAGACAGGGACACTGAAGCTTTCTTT | CASSLDRDTEAFF
NA | TRBD1 | TRBJ2-2 | TRBV27 | TGTGCCAGCAGTCCCGGACAGGGCCCGAACACCGGGGAGATGTTCTTT | CASSPGQGPNTGEMFF
NA | NA | TRBJ1-6 | TRBV11-2 | TGTGCCAGCAGCTTAGTTTTGAAAAATTCACCCCTCCACTTT | CASSLVLKNSPLHF
NA | TRBD2 | TRBJ2-7 | TRBV6-1 | TGTGCCAGCAGTGAAGGATTATGGCGACTAGCGGGGCGGTACGAGCAGTACTTC | CASSEGLWRLAGRYEQYF
many | NA | TRBJ2-5 | TRBV2 | TGTGCCAGCAGTGGGTACCAAGAGACCCAGTACTTC | CASSGYQETQYF
NA | TRBD2 | TRBJ2-1 | TRBV18 | TGTGCCAGCTCACCACGGGGGACTAGGACTAATGAGCAGTTCTTC | CASSPRGTRTNEQFF
NA | NA | TRBJ2-7 | TRBV6-1 | TGTGCCAGCAGTAAGGCTGGAGGGGAGCAGTACTTC | CASSKAGGEQYF
many | NA | TRBJ2-1 | TRBV2 | TGTGCCAGCAGTGAAGGCGTCAGAAACAATGAGCAGTTCTTC | CASSEGVRNNEQFF
many | TRBD1 | TRBJ1-4 | TRBV12-3/TRBV12-4 | TGTGCCAGCAGTCTCGCGACAGGGATTAATGAAAAACTGTTTTTT | CASSLATGINEKLFF
few | NA | TRBJ2-1 | TRBV28 | TGTGCCAGCAGTTTACTGCCAGGCGCGTACAATGAGCAGTTCTTC | CASSLLPGAYNEQFF
many | NA | TRBJ1-4 | TRBV18 | TGTGCCAGCTCACCAAAAGGCTTCAATGAAAAACTGTTTTTT | CASSPKGFNEKLFF
few | NA | TRBJ1-1 | TRBV29-1 | TGCAGCGAGGTCCGAGGAAGGATGAACACTGTAGCTTTCTTT | CSEVRGRMNTVAFF
many | NA | TRBJ1-1 | TRBV15 | TGTGCCACCAGCAGAATGACAGTTTCTGAAGCTTTCTTT | CATSRMTVSEAFF
many | NA | TRBJ2-1 | TRBV5-6 | TGTGCCAGCAGCTTGGCCGTGGTCCCCTACAATGAGCAGTTCTTC | CASSLAVVPYNEQFF
many | NA | TRBJ1-5 | TRBV6-1 | TGTGCCACGATGAGGGGTACAGGGATGGAGCAGCCCCAGCATTTT | CATMRGTGMEQPQHF
many | NA | TRBJ1-6 | TRBV4-2 | TGTGCCAGCAGCCAAGCCGGGACACCCCTCCACTTT | CASSQAGTPLHF
many | NA | TRBJ1-2 | TRBV28 | TGTGCCAGCAGTTTAGGGGGGATCTATGGCTACACCTTC | CASSLGGIYGYTF
few | NA | TRBJ2-1 | TRBV19 | TGTGCCAGTACCCAACAACAGGGCATTGAGCAGTTCTTC | CASTQQQGIEQFF
NA | NA | TRBJ1-2 | TRBV29-1 | TGCAGCGTCAGTCCTGGGTTGGGGCTCAACTATGGCTACACCTTC | CSVSPGLGLNYGYTF
many | NA | TRBJ2-7 | TRBV20-1 | TGCAGTGCTAGAGGCGGACTCAGGGGAACTAGCTACGAGCAGTACTTC | CSARGGLRGTSYEQYF
few | NA | TRBJ1-6 | TRBV10-3 | TGTGCCACCAGCCGGGACGGAGGAGGTTCACCCCTCCACTTT | CATSRDGGGSPLHF
NA | NA | TRBJ1-1 | TRBV7-7 | TGTGCTAGCAGCTTAGCGGAGGGGACTGAAGCTTTCTTT | CASSLAEGTEAFF
NA | TRBD1 | TRBJ1-2 | TRBV9 | TGTGCTAGCAGCGTAGGGACAGGATGGAATGGCTACACCTTC | CASSVGTGWNGYTF
many | TRBD1 | TRBJ2-2 | TRBV2 | TGTGCCAGCAGCGAGACAGGGGCGGGCACCGGGGAGCTGTTTTTT | CASSETGAGTGELFF
many | NA | TRBJ2-3 | TRBV10-1 | TGCGCCAGCAGTGAATCCGATGGGGCAGATACGCAGTATTTT | CASSESDGADTQYF